Below, 31 T cell receptor beta chains from the same sample are listed, as sequenced in a study of cytomegalovirus exposure and HLA in healthy donors. 60 Vbeta and 13 Jbeta primers were used in PCR. Sequenced by immunoSEQ multiplex PCR; TCRdb stores in-frame clones only, minus some. The sample includes about 150,000 clones, roughly four fifths of them seen just once. The sample consisted of PBMCs. Source of these receptors: a man aged 30-40 years in good health and CMV-seropositive.

This clone was recorded only once. The CDR3 sequence: CASSPRGENTEAFF. As DNA, the CDR3 is TGCGCCAGCAGCCCCAGGGGAGAGAACACTGAAGCTTTCTTT. The J gene is TRBJ1-1, the V gene TRBV5-1; D may be TRBD1 (6 bases). Germline-derived CDR1 and CDR2 are SGHRS and YFSETQ. The CDR3 is 14 amino acids. V was pared by 4 bases and J by 1 base, with 11 bases between. The full variable domain, completed using reference TRBV5-1 and TRBJ1-1, is KAGVTQTPRYLIKTRGQQVTLSCSPISGHRSVSWYQQTPGQGLQFLFEYFSETQRNKGNFPGRFSGRQFSNSRSEMNVSTLELGDSALYLCASSPRGENTEAFFGQGTRLTVV.

This chain connects TRBV28 to TRBJ1-1, with 8 bases lining up with TRBD1. Germline CDR1 reads MDHEN; CDR2 reads SYDVKM. The CDR3 has 13 residues. V lost 2 bases, J lost 7 bases, and 3 bases stayed unmatched. The CDR3 reads CASSLRTGYEAFF. The DNA for the CDR3 is TGTGCCAGCAGTTTACGGACAGGGTATGAAGCTTTCTTT.

The CDR3 here is CASSIGGRARETQYF. DNA for the CDR3: TGTGCCAGTAGTATAGGAGGGAGGGCCCGAGAGACCCAGTACTTC. The chain links TRBV19 to TRBJ2-5; 7 bases align to TRBD2. Germline V CDR1 and CDR2: LNHDA, SQIVND (reference sequence). The CDR3 has 15 amino acids. The V and J ends lost 1 base and 4 bases, in that order; junction bases with no gene match: 6.

The V and J genes are TRBV10-1 and TRBJ2-2; D might be TRBD1 (6 bases). CDR1 and CDR2 from the germline V gene are WNHNN and SYGVQD (reference sequence). The V gene lost 0 bases and the J gene lost 4 bases, with 9 bases spanning the gap. This CDR3 comprises 15 residues. The CDR3 nucleotides read TGCGCCAGCAGTGAGTCGAGGGGGAGCACCGGGGAGCTGTTTTTT. This translates into CASSESRGSTGELFF.

The gene calls are TRBV5-4 and TRBJ2-1, with D possibly TRBD2 on 6 matching bases. This CDR3 contains 14 residues. Trimming removed 0 bases from V and 11 bases from J, with 15 bases in between. The germline gives CDR1 SGHNT, CDR2 YYREEE (reference sequence). CDR3 sequence: CASSLVGGAGKQFF. The CDR3 DNA follows: TGTGCCAGCAGCTTGGTCGGGGGTGCGGGTAAGCAGTTCTTC.

This chain joins TRBV5-4 and TRBJ2-4; unclear D gene. Germline V gene sequence: CDR1 SGHNT, CDR2 YYREEE (reference sequence). V gave up 0 bases and J gave up 7 bases, with 11 bases separating them. CDR3 length equals 14 residues. As DNA, the CDR3 is TGTGCCAGCAGCTTGGAGCTAGACGTCAACATTCAGTACTTC. Amino acid sequence: CASSLELDVNIQYF. The complete variable domain, with remaining parts taken from reference TRBV5-4 and TRBJ2-4, reads ETGVTQSPTHLIKTRGQQVTLRCSSQSGHNTVSWYQQALGQGPQFIFQYYREEENGRGNFPPRFSGLQFPNYSSELNVNALELDDSALYLCASSLELDVNIQYFGAGTRLSVL.

The chain combines TRBV6-1 with TRBJ1-2, with D perhaps TRBD1 (5 bases). The germline V and J ends were trimmed by 6 bases and 5 bases, with 13 bases remaining between them. The CDR3 loop spans 13 amino acids. The V gene's germline CDR1 is MNHNS and CDR2 SASEGT. The CDR3 DNA sequence: TGTGCCAGCAGCGCCACAGGTTCTTATGGCTACACCTTC. It encodes CASSATGSYGYTF.

This clone was seen a single time. The genes are TRBV7-2 and TRBJ2-5; 11 bases match TRBD2. This CDR3 spans 17 amino acids. Trimming took 5 bases from V and 2 from J; bases not matched to a gene: 10. CDR1 is SGHTA and CDR2 is FQGNSA in the germline V gene. CDR3 bases: TGTGCCAGCAGCACTAAAGCCCTAGCGGGGGGACAAGAGACCCAGTACTTC. The encoded protein is CASSTKALAGGQETQYF.

With respect to this clone: Other DNA sequences of this sample code for an identical CDR3. The J gene is TRBJ1-5, the V gene TRBV28; D perhaps matches TRBD1 (5 bases). Trimming shortened V by 7 bases and J by 2 bases, and 6 bases separated the two germline ends. This CDR3 has 12 residues. Germline CDR1 reads MDHEN; CDR2 reads SYDVKM. CDR3 sequence reads: CASKGGNQPQHF. CDR3 coding DNA: TGTGCCAGCAAAGGGGGCAATCAGCCCCAGCATTTT.

The V and J genes are TRBV2 and TRBJ2-3; TRBD2 might be the D (6 bases). CDR1 and CDR2 from the germline V gene are SNHLY and FYNNEI. The CDR3 has 14 amino acids. Trimming cost V 5 bases and J 4 bases, with 13 bases left between them. The CDR3: CASSIWGVADTQYF. DNA for the CDR3: TGTGCCAGCAGTATTTGGGGGGTTGCAGATACGCAGTATTTT. The full variable domain, its missing parts supplied by reference TRBV2 and TRBJ2-3, is EPEVTQTPSHQVTQMGQEVILRCVPISNHLYFYWYRQILGQKVEFLVSFYNNEISEKSEIFDDQFSVERPDGSNFTLKIRSTKLEDSAMYFCASSIWGVADTQYFGPGTRLTVL.

This clone has a handful of counts. This sequence joins TRBV4-1 and TRBJ2-7; possible D gene TRBD2, 6 bases. The germline V gene has CDR1 MGHRA and CDR2 YSYEKL. V dropped 4 bases and J dropped 1 base, with 17 bases sitting between them. This CDR3 is built from 16 residues. CDR3 amino acids: CASSRTSGTPSYEQYF. CDR3 nucleotide sequence: TGCGCCAGCAGCCGGACGTCCGGGACTCCTTCCTACGAGCAGTACTTC.

This clone came up a few times. The genes are TRBV11-2 and TRBJ2-5; 11 nucleotides agree with TRBD2. With V trimmed by 6 bases and J by 7 bases, 16 bases remained unmatched. Germline V CDR1 and CDR2: SGHAT, FQNNGV. The CDR3 has 17 amino acids. The CDR3 DNA follows: TGTGCCAGCAGGAGCGCCCGCTCTAGCGGGGGGCTGACGACCCAGTACTTC. Protein product: CASRSARSSGGLTTQYF.

The chain joins TRBV18 to TRBJ1-2; 7 positions match TRBD1. V was clipped by 3 bases and J by 2 bases; unmatched bases: 9. CDR3 length: 16 residues. Germline assignment: CDR1 KGHSH and CDR2 LQKENI. The CDR3 is CASSPQKGTVNYGYTF. The CDR3 DNA sequence: TGTGCCAGCTCACCCCAGAAAGGGACAGTCAACTATGGCTACACCTTC.

This clone occurred once. The chain joins TRBV10-2 to TRBJ2-2; maybe TRBD1 (5 bases). Trimming shortened V by 7 bases and J by 6 bases, and 15 bases separated the two germline ends. In germline, CDR1 is WSHSY, CDR2 SAAADI. The CDR3 runs 14 residues. This CDR3 is CASTPSSRAGELFF. CDR3 sequence (DNA): TGCGCCAGCACTCCTTCGAGCAGGGCCGGGGAGCTGTTTTTT.

In DNA, the CDR3 is TGTGCCAGCAGCGTATCCGGGGGAAGCACTGAAGCTTTCTTT. Translated: CASSVSGGSTEAFF. The rearrangement joins TRBV9 to TRBJ1-1, with a weak D call TRBD1 (5 bases). Germline assignment: CDR1 SGDLS and CDR2 YYNGEE. The V end was cut by 1 base, the J end by 4 bases, with 11 bases between. The CDR3 consists of 14 residues.

This clone was counted between two and nine times. The chain couples TRBV19 to TRBJ2-7, with 7 bases matching TRBD2. The V segment lost 7 bases and the J segment 9 bases; nucleotides outside the gene matches: 18. CDR1 and CDR2 (germline): LNHDA, SQIVND (reference sequence). The CDR3 length is 15 residues. The CDR3: CASNPTSGTLRGQYF. CDR3 nucleotide sequence: TGTGCCAGTAATCCTACCAGCGGGACCTTACGAGGGCAGTACTTC.

This chain uses TRBV2 with TRBJ1-4; TRBD1 might be the D (5 bases). V shed 9 bases and J shed 0 bases, with 14 bases lying between them. CDR3 length equals 15 residues. The germline gives CDR1 SNHLY, CDR2 FYNNEI. Here the CDR3 DNA reads TGTGCCAGGGGTAGGGGAGGGGCAACTAATGAAAAACTGTTTTTT. This gives the protein CARGRGGATNEKLFF.

This chain joins TRBV5-1 and TRBJ2-2, with TRBD1 matching over 7 bases. The CDR3 totals 16 residues. Germline loops: CDR1 SGHRS, CDR2 YFSETQ. V was pared by 4 bases and J by 4 bases, with 10 bases of the junction left unmatched. This CDR3 reads CASSGTPGQFTGELFF. The CDR3 nucleotides read TGCGCCAGCAGCGGGACCCCGGGACAGTTCACCGGGGAGCTGTTTTTT.

This chain links TRBV30 with TRBJ1-4; D may be TRBD1 (6 bases). The length of the CDR3 is 14 residues. CDR1 is GTSNPN and CDR2 is SVGIG in the germline V gene (reference sequence). V was shortened by 3 bases and J by 8 bases, with 16 bases between the two germline ends. The CDR3, as DNA: TGTGCCTGGAGCGATTGGGACATTCGGGAAAAACTGTTTTTT. Protein: CAWSDWDIREKLFF.

This clone was found once. The chain employs TRBV6-5 and TRBJ2-7, with D possibly being TRBD1 (6 bases). The V end was cut by 6 bases, the J end by 0 bases, with 12 bases between. The germline gives CDR1 MNHEY, CDR2 SVGAGI. The CDR3 spans 14 residues. This CDR3 is CASRTGTSSYEQYF. The CDR3 nucleotides are TGTGCCAGCAGGACCGGGACATCCTCCTACGAGCAGTACTTC.

The chain is built from TRBV30 and TRBJ2-3, with D possibly being TRBD2 (5 bases). The germline V and J ends were trimmed by 3 bases and 3 bases, with 19 bases remaining between them. The germline CDR1 and CDR2 sequences are GTSNPN and SVGIG (reference sequence). The CDR3 spans 16 residues. In DNA form, the CDR3 reads TGTGCCTGGAGGGGAGTATGGCGCCGAAAGACAGATACGCAGTATTTT. Residues: CAWRGVWRRKTDTQYF.

The V and J genes are TRBV27 and TRBJ1-1, with D perhaps TRBD1 (5 bases). The germline gives CDR1 MNHEY, CDR2 SMNVEV (reference sequence). The CDR3 extends over 16 amino acids. V was clipped by 5 bases and J by 0 bases, with 16 bases between them. In DNA form, the CDR3 reads TGTGCCAGCAGTCCCCCCCAGACAGCCATGAACACTGAAGCTTTCTTT. It encodes CASSPPQTAMNTEAFF.

This clone was counted once. The chain is built from TRBV5-5 and TRBJ2-1; D remains ambiguous. Trimming removed 4 bases from V and 8 bases from J, with 13 bases in between. Germline CDR1 SGHKS, CDR2 YYEKEE (reference sequence). The CDR3 totals 13 residues. CDR3 amino acids: CASSPDPVYEQFF. The CDR3, as DNA: TGTGCCAGCAGCCCCGATCCGGTCTATGAGCAGTTCTTC.

J is TRBJ1-6 and V is TRBV29-1; D gene unclear. This CDR3 has 13 amino acids. V was cut by 4 bases and J by 1 base, with 5 bases left in between. Germline loops: CDR1 SQVTM, CDR2 ANQGSEA. CDR3 nucleotides: TGCAGCGTTGGGGAGTCCTATAATTCACCCCTCCACTTT. Its protein product is CSVGESYNSPLHF.

The chain joins TRBV5-1 to TRBJ2-7; maybe TRBD2 (5 bases). Germline-derived CDR1 and CDR2 are SGHRS and YFSETQ. With 2 bases removed from V and 2 bases from J, the gap between germline ends came to 11 bases. The CDR3 length is 14 residues. The CDR3 here is CASSFSAGAYEQYF. The CDR3 coding sequence is TGCGCCAGCAGCTTTTCGGCGGGCGCCTACGAGCAGTACTTC.

This chain links TRBV27 with TRBJ2-1, with TRBD1 matching 10 bases. In germline, CDR1 is MNHEY, CDR2 SMNVEV (reference sequence). CDR3 length: 15 residues. V lost 7 bases and J lost 4; bases outside the gene matches: 7. The CDR3 bases are TGTGCCAGCACCAACCCGGGACAGGGGTACAATGAGCAGTTCTTC. It specifies CASTNPGQGYNEQFF.

The rearrangement joins TRBV19 to TRBJ2-7; a weak D match, TRBD1 (5 bases). Deletions cut 5 bases from V and 2 bases from J, with 16 bases between. The CDR3 loop spans 15 amino acids. CDR1 and CDR2 (germline): LNHDA, SQIVND (reference sequence). CDR3 sequence: CASSVFQGTPYEQYF. DNA of the CDR3: TGTGCCAGTAGTGTCTTTCAGGGAACCCCCTACGAGCAGTACTTC.

Comments on this clone: Because the CDR3 is missing its conserved closing phenylalanine or tryptophan, this is likely a read error. V gene TRBV28 combines with J gene TRBJ1-2; 9 positions match TRBD1. The V gene's germline CDR1 is MDHEN and CDR2 SYDVKM. V shed 6 bases, J shed 8 bases, and the junction held 7 bases outside the gene matches. This CDR3 region has 13 residues. The CDR3 DNA follows: TGTGCCAGCAGCCGATACAGGGGGCGAGGCTACACCCTC. Its translation: CASSRYRGRGYTL.

The rearrangement joins TRBV7-9 to TRBJ2-7, with D tentatively TRBD1 (5 bases). CDR1 and CDR2 from the germline V gene are SEHNR and FQNEAQ (reference sequence). The CDR3 consists of 13 residues. V was trimmed by 5 bases and J by 3 bases, leaving 11 bases between them. The CDR3 nucleotides read TGTGCCAGCAGCCAGACAGTTTTCTACGAGCAGTACTTC. As protein: CASSQTVFYEQYF. Full variable domain (rest looked up from reference TRBV7-9 and TRBJ2-7): DTGVSQNPRHKITKRGQNVTFRCDPISEHNRLYWYRQTLGQGPEFLTYFQNEAQLEKSRLLSDRFSAERPKGSFSTLEIQRTEQGDSAMYLCASSQTVFYEQYFGPGTRLTVT.

This clone was seen only a few times. The V call is TRBV4-3, the J call TRBJ1-6; D remains ambiguous. The CDR3 is made up of 15 amino acids. Germline CDR1 is LGHNA and CDR2 is YSLEER. V was pared by 0 bases and J by 8 bases, with 11 bases between. Written as DNA, the CDR3 is TGCGCCAGCAGCCAAGATCTCCCTCGGGATTCACCCCTCCACTTT. Residues: CASSQDLPRDSPLHF.

This chain's CDR3 is CSVGSGTYEQYF. Here the CDR3 DNA reads TGCAGCGTTGGTTCAGGAACCTACGAGCAGTACTTC. This rearrangement joins TRBV29-1 to TRBJ2-7; no firm D call. Germline V gene lookup returns CDR1 SQVTM and CDR2 ANQGSEA. The CDR3 sequence is 12 residues long. With 4 bases removed from V and 2 bases from J, the gap between germline ends came to 9 bases.